This T cell receptor beta chain came from a study of blood T cell repertoires in COVID-19 (dated by TCRdb to the early 2020s). Regarding the study in general: The collaborator samples originated in the United States, Italy and Spain and spanned the acute and convalescent phases of COVID-19. Where HLA class I and class II types were available, the types were taken from metadata supplied by the sample provider, not from assay-based typing. A de-identified subject ID, COVID-19 status, age in years and sex were almost always included in the sample metadata. Subjects who had been exposed to COVID-19, were actively infected with it, or had recovered from it provided the deeply sampled blood TCRbeta repertoires that made up the dataset. The samples were drawn from the first 160 participants of the ongoing ImmuneRACE study and from 1,200 or so subjects provided by 6 global collaborators. The repertoires were made available in a free public database intended to serve as a resource for research on the immune response to SARS-CoV-2. The material from the prospective study consisted of cDNA or gDNA derived from T cells, B-cell-depleted T cells, or PBMCs. General study outcomes and caveats: The amount of clinical and demographic metadata varied by source and participant and was provided uncurated.

Each collaborating institution followed its own protocols to collect whole blood in K2EDTA tubes. Collaborator samples were shipped for TCRbeta analysis as frozen whole blood, isolated PBMCs, or DNA extracted from either sample type. The CDR3 measures 14 amino acids from cysteine to phenylalanine. Only the CDR3 part of the read is kept: 42 bases, read in frame from the first base. Cut back by 6 bases and 2 bases, the V and J ends lie 11 bases apart. CDR1 and CDR2, per the germline V gene, are MNHEY and SVGAGI. As for this clone: Which antigen it targets is not known. Nothing much larger sits one base from this clone, and base qualities are not available.

TCRbeta CDR3 regions were amplified from genomic DNA by means of the immunoSEQ Assay, a bias-controlled multiplex PCR. As for the authors' bioinformatics: Within the assay, amplification of reference gene primers was used to estimate how many nucleated cells each sample contained. To quantify the absolute abundance of each unique TCRbeta CDR3 rearrangement, sequence reads were collapsed and filtered. For each sample, productive Simpson clonality was calculated as the square root of Simpson's diversity index over productive rearrangements. TCRdb holds this immuneACCESS table with in-frame rearrangements only. Some clones are missing; in checked studies, unresolved V genes explain under half, and the rest has no known cause. V, J and clone size reflect that table, while D and trimming were determined from the DNA. This sample holds roughly 100,000 clones; more than 80% were observed only once. The ten largest clones represent approximately 10% of the sample.

The specimen sequenced was peripheral blood. The clonotype originates from a woman in her 70s with acute or convalescent COVID-19. The chain links TRBV6-5 with TRBJ1-5; no D gene is confidently identified. CDR3 reads: CASRVSSGNQPQHF. The bases are TGTGCCAGCAGGGTCTCCTCGGGCAATCAGCCCCAGCATTTT.